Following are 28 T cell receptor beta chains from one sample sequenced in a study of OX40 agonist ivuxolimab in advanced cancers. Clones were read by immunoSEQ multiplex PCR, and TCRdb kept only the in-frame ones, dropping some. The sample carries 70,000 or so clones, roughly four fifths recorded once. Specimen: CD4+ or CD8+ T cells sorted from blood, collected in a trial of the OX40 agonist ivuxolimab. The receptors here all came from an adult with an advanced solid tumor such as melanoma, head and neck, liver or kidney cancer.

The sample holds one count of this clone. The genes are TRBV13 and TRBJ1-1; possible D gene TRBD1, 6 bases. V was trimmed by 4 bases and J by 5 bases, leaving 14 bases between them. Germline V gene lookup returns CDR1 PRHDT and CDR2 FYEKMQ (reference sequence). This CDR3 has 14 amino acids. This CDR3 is CASSSGQFGTEAFF. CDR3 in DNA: TGTGCCAGCAGCTCTGGACAGTTCGGGACTGAAGCTTTCTTT.

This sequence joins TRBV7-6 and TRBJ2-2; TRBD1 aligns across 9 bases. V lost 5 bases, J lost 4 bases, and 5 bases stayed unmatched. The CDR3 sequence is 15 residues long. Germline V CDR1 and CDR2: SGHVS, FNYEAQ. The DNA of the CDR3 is TGTGCCAGCAGCCTACGGGACAGGGTCACCGGGGAGCTGTTTTTT. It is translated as CASSLRDRVTGELFF.

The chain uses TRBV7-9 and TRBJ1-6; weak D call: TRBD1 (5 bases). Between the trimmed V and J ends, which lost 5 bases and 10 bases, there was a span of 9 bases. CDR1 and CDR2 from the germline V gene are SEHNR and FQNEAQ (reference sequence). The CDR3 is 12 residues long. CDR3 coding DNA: TGTGCCAGCAGCAAAGACAGCTCACCCCTCCACTTT. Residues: CASSKDSSPLHF.

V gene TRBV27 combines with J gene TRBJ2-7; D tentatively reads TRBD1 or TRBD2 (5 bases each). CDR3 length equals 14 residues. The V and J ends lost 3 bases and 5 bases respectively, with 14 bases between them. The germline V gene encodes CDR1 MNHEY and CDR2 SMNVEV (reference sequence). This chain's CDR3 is CASSLGPLYHEQYF. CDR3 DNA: TGTGCCAGCAGTTTGGGACCCCTTTACCACGAGCAGTACTTC.

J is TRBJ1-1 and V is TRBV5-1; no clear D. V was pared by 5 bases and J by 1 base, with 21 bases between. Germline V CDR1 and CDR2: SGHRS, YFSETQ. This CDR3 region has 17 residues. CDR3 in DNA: TGCGCCAGCAGTAACCCGGAGTCGGGATGGGAGAACACTGAAGCTTTCTTT. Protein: CASSNPESGWENTEAFF.

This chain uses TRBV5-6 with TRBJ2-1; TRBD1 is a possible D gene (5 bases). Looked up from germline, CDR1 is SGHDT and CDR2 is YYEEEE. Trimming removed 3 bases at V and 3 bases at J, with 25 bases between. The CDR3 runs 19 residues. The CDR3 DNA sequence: TGTGCCAGCAGCTCCGACCGCCCGGGTCATGGGGCGATCTACAATGAGCAGTTCTTC. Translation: CASSSDRPGHGAIYNEQFF.

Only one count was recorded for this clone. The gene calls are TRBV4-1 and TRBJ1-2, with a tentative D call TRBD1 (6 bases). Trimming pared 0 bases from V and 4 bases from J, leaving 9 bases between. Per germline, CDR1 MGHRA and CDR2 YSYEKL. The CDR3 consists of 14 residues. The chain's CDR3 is CASSQDRTVYGYTF. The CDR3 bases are TGCGCCAGCAGCCAAGACAGGACAGTCTATGGCTACACCTTC.

CDR3 coding DNA: TGCGCCAGCAGTGCTAAGGGGGCGCGTACTGAAGCTTTCTTT. Protein sequence: CASSAKGARTEAFF. V gene TRBV10-1 combines with J gene TRBJ1-1, with TRBD1 matching over 7 bases. V was clipped by 4 bases and J by 5 bases; unmatched bases: 7. The CDR3 is 14 amino acids. Germline V gene data show CDR1 as WNHNN and CDR2 as SYGVQD (reference sequence).

The CDR3: CASSSGQLVATEAFF. Here the CDR3 DNA reads TGTGCCAGTAGTAGTGGACAGCTGGTGGCCACTGAAGCTTTCTTT. The chain links TRBV19 to TRBJ1-1; weak D call: TRBD1 (6 bases). The CDR3 is made up of 15 amino acids. Between the trimmed V and J ends, which lost 4 bases and 4 bases, there was a span of 16 bases. From germline, CDR1 is LNHDA and CDR2 SQIVND (reference sequence). Complete variable domain (other parts from reference TRBV19 and TRBJ1-1): DGGITQSPKYLFRKEGQNVTLSCEQNLNHDAMYWYRQDPGQGLRLIYYSQIVNDFQKGDIAEGYSVSREKKESFPLTVTSAQKNPTAFYLCASSSGQLVATEAFFGQGTRLTVV.

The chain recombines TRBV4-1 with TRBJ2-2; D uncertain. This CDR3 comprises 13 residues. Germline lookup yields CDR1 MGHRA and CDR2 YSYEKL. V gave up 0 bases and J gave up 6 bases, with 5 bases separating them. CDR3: CASSQDRAGELFF. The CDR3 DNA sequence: TGCGCCAGCAGCCAAGATCGGGCCGGGGAGCTGTTTTTT.

CDR3 amino acids: CASSQAGTPTGELFF. The CDR3 region has the DNA TGCGCCAGCAGCCAAGCCGGGACCCCCACCGGGGAGCTGTTTTTT. The chain links TRBV4-1 to TRBJ2-2; possibly TRBD1 or TRBD2 for D (5 bases each). V lost 1 base and J 4 bases, leaving 10 bases between the germline ends. The CDR3 has 15 residues. CDR1 and CDR2 (germline): MGHRA, YSYEKL.

CDR3 sequence: CASSLRGANTGELFF. CDR3 nucleotides: TGTGCCAGCAGCTTGCGTGGGGCGAACACCGGGGAGCTGTTTTTT. The V call is TRBV7-8, the J call TRBJ2-2; D not resolved. The length of the CDR3 is 15 residues. V lost 3 bases and J lost 0, with 8 bases in between. From germline, CDR1 is SGHVS and CDR2 FQNEAQ.

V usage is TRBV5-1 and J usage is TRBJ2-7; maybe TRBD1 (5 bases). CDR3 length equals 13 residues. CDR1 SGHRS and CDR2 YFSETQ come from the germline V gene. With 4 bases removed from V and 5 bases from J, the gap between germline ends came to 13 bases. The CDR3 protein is CASSRQGANEQYF. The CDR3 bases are TGCGCCAGCAGCCGTCAGGGTGCCAACGAGCAGTACTTC.

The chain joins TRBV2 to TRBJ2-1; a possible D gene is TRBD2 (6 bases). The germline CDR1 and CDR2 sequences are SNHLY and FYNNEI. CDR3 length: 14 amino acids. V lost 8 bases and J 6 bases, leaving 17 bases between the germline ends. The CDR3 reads CASRVGGEFNEQFF. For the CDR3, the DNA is TGTGCCAGCCGGGTAGGAGGGGAGTTCAATGAGCAGTTCTTC.

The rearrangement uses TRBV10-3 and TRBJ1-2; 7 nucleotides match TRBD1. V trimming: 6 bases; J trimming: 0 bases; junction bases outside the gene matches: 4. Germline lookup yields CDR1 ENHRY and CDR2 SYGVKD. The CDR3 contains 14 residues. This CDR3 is CAISLGQSNYGYTF. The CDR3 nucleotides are TGTGCCATCAGCCTGGGACAGTCTAACTATGGCTACACCTTC.

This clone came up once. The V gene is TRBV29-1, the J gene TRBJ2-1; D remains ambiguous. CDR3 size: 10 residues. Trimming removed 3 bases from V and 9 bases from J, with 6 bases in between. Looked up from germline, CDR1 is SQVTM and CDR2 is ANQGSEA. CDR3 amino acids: CSVDQGEQFF. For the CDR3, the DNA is TGCAGCGTTGACCAAGGTGAGCAGTTCTTC.

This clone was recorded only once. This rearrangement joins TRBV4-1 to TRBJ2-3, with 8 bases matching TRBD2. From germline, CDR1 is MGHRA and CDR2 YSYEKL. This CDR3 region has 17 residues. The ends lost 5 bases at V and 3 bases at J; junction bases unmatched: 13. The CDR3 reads CASSKVGASGRTDTQYF. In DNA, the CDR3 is TGCGCCAGCAGCAAAGTGGGAGCCAGCGGGAGAACAGATACGCAGTATTTT.

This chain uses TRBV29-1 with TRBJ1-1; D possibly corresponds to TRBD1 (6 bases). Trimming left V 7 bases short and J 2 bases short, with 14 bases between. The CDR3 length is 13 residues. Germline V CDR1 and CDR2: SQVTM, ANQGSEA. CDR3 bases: TGCAGCGAGCACAGGGAGGCCAACACTGAAGCTTTCTTT. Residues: CSEHREANTEAFF.

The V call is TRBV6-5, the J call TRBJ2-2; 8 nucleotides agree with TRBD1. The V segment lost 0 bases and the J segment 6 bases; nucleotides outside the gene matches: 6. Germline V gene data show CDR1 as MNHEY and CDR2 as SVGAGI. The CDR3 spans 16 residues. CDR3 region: CASSYSIQGAPGELFF. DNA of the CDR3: TGTGCCAGCAGTTACTCGATCCAGGGGGCGCCCGGGGAGCTGTTTTTT.

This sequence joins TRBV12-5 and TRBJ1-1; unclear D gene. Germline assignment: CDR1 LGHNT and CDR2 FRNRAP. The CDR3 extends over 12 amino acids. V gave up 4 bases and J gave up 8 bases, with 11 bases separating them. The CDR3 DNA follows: TGTGCTAGTGGTTCTCCCTTCGGGGAAGCTTTCTTT. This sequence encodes CASGSPFGEAFF.

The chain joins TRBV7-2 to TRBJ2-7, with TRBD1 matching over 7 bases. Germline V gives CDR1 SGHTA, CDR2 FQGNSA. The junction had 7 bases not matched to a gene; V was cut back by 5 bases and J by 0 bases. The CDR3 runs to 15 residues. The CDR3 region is CASSGDRVNSYEQYV. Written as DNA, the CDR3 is TGTGCCAGCAGCGGAGACAGGGTTAACTCCTACGAGCAGTACGTC.

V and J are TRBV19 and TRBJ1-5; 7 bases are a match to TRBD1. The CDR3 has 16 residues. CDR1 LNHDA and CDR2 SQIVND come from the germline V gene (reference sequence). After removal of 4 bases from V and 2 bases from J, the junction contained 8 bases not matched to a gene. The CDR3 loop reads CASSTLTGTGNQPQHF. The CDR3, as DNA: TGTGCCAGTAGTACCTTGACAGGGACGGGCAATCAGCCCCAGCATTTT.

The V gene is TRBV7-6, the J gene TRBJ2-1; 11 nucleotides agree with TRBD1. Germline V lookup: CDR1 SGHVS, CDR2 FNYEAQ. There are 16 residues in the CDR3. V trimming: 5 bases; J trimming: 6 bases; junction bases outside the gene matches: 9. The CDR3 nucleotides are TGTGCCAGCAGCCGCAGTGGGACAGGGGGTTTCAATGAGCAGTTCTTC. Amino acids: CASSRSGTGGFNEQFF.

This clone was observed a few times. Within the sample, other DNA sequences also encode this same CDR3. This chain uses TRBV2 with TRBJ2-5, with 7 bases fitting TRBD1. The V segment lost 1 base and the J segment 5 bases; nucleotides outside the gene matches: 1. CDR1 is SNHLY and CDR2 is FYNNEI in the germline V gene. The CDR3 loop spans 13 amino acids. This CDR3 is CASSEGRGETQYF. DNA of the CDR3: TGTGCCAGCAGTGAAGGCAGGGGGGAGACCCAGTACTTC.

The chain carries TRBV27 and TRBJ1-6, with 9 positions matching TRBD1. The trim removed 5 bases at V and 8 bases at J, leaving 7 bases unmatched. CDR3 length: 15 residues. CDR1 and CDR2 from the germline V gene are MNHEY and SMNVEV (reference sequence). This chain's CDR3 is CASSPTDRGHSPLHF. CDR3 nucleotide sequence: TGTGCCAGCAGTCCGACGGACAGGGGTCATTCACCCCTCCACTTT.

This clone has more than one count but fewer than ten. The CDR3 DNA sequence: TGTGCCATCAGCGCCCGGGACAGGGAGACTAACTATGGCTACACCTTC. Its translation: CAISARDRETNYGYTF. V usage is TRBV10-3 and J usage is TRBJ1-2, with 9 bases that match TRBD1. The CDR3 runs to 16 residues. Germline loops: CDR1 ENHRY, CDR2 SYGVKD. Unmatched junction bases numbered 8, after V lost 6 bases and J lost 0 bases.

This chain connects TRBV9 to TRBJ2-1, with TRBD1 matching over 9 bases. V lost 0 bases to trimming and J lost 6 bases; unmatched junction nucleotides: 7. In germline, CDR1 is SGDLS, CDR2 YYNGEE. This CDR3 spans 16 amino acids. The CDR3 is CASSVAGTGFGNEQFF. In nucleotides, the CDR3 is TGTGCCAGCAGCGTAGCTGGGACAGGGTTTGGCAATGAGCAGTTCTTC. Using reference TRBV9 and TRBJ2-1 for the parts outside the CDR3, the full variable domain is DSGVTQTPKHLITATGQRVTLRCSPRSGDLSVYWYQQSLDQGLQFLIQYYNGEERAKGNILERFSAQQFPDLHSELNLSSLELGDSALYFCASSVAGTGFGNEQFFGPGTRLTVL.

The CDR3 is CASSTGQTKVTGELFF. CDR3 nucleotide sequence: TGTGCCAGCAGCACCGGACAGACCAAAGTCACCGGGGAGCTGTTTTTT. V and J are TRBV7-8 and TRBJ2-2, with a weak D call TRBD1 (6 bases). CDR1 and CDR2 (germline): SGHVS, FQNEAQ. This CDR3 contains 16 residues. Trimming took 5 bases from V and 4 from J, leaving 17 bases between them.